The following is a T cell receptor beta chain sequence with its context. Its target is unknown. Donors had limited-stage small-cell lung cancer and underwent surgical resection in Hangzhou, China, between the late 2000s and the early 2020s. A grid approach was used to sample three regions from each formalin-fixed paraffin-embedded tumor block. Looked up from germline, CDR1 is GTSNPN and CDR2 is SVGIG (reference sequence). The CDR3 runs to 16 residues. With 1 base removed from V and 1 base from J, the gap between germline ends came to 15 bases. The data derive from a study of T cells and copy number aberrations in small-cell lung cancer. Study-wide findings and caveats: Tumor T-cell density, richness and clonality fell with copy number aberration burden. Tumors showed lower T-cell density, richness and clonality than adjacent lung, though density did not differ significantly.

The repertoire was sequenced with immunoSEQ multiplex PCR; TCRdb's copy has only in-frame clones and lacks some. In the table there are roughly 6,000 clones, approximately 76% of which are singletons. The sample consisted of tumor tissue. The TCR was taken from a man aged 45-65 years with small cell lung cancer. This chain joins TRBV30 and TRBJ2-3; D possibly corresponds to TRBD2 (6 bases). CDR3 residues: CAWSGWGRSGTDTQYF. Written as DNA, the CDR3 is TGTGCCTGGAGTGGGTGGGGGAGGTCTGGCACAGATACGCAGTATTTT.